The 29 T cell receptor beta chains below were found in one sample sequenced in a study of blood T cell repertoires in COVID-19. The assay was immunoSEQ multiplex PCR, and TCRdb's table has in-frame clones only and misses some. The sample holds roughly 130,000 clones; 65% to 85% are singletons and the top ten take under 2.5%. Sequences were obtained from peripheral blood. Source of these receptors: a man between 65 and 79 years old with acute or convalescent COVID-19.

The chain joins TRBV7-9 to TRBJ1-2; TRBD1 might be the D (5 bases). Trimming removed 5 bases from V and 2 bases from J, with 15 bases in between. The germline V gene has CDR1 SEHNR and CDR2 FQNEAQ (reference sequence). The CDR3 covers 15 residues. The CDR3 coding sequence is TGTGCCAGCAGCGAAGGAACAGGTGCCAACTATGGCTACACCTTC. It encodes CASSEGTGANYGYTF.

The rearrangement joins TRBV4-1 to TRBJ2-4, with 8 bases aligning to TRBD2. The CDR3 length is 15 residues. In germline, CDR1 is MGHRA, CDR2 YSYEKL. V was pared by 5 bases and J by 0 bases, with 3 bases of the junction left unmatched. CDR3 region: CASSGSGGAKNIQYF. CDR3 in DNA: TGCGCCAGCAGCGGCAGCGGGGGAGCCAAAAACATTCAGTACTTC.

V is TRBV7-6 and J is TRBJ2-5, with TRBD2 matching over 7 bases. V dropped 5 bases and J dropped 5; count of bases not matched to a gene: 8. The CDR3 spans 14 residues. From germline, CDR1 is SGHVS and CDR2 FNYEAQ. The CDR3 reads CASSRDYGGETQYF. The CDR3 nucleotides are TGTGCCAGCAGCCGGGACTACGGGGGGGAGACCCAGTACTTC.

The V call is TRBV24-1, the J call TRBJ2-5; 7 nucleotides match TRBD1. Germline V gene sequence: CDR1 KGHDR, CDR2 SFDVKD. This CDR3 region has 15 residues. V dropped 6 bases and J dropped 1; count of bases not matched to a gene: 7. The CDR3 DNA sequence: TGTGCCACCAGTTCGACAGGGAGTCTCCAAGAGACCCAGTACTTC. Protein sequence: CATSSTGSLQETQYF.

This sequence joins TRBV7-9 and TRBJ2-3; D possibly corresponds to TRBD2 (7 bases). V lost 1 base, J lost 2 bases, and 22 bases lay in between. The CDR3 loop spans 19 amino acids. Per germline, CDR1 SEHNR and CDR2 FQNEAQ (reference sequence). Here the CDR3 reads CASSLGRSGGAEDTDTQYF. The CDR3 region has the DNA TGTGCCAGCAGCTTAGGGAGATCGGGGGGCGCCGAGGACACAGATACGCAGTATTTT.

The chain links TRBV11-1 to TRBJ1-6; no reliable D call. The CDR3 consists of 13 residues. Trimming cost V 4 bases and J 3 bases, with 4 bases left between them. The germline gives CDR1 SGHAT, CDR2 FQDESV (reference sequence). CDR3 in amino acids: CASSYNYNSPLHF. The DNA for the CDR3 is TGTGCCAGCAGCTATAACTATAATTCACCCCTCCACTTT. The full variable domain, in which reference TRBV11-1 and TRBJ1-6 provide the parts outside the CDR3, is EAEVAQSPRYKITEKSQAVAFWCDPISGHATLYWYRQILGQGPELLVQFQDESVVDDSQLPKDRFSAERLKGVDSTLKIQPAELGDSAMYLCASSYNYNSPLHFGNGTRLTVT.

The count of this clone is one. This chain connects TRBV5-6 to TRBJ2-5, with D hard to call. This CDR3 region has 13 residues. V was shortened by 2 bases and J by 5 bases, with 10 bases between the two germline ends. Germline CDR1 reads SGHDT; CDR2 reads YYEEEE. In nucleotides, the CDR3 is TGTGCCAGCAGCTTCGTTTGGGCGGAGACCCAGTACTTC. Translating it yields CASSFVWAETQYF.

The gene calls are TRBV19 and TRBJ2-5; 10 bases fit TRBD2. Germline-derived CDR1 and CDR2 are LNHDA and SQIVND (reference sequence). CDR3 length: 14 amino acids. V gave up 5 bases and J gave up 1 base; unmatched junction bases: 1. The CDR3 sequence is CASSSSGGQETQYF. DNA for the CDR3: TGTGCCAGTAGTTCTAGCGGGGGCCAAGAGACCCAGTACTTC. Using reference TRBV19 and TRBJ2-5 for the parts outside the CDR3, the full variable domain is DGGITQSPKYLFRKEGQNVTLSCEQNLNHDAMYWYRQDPGQGLRLIYYSQIVNDFQKGDIAEGYSVSREKKESFPLTVTSAQKNPTAFYLCASSSSGGQETQYFGPGTRLLVL.

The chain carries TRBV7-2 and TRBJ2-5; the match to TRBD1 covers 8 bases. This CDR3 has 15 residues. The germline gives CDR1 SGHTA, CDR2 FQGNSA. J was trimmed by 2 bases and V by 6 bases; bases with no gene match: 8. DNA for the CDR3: TGTGCCAGCAGTAAGGACAGGGCGTTTCAAGAGACCCAGTACTTC. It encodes CASSKDRAFQETQYF.

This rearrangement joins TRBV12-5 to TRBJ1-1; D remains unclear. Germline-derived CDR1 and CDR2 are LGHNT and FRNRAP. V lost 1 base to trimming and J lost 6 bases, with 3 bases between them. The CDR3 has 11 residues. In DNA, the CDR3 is TGTGCTAGTGGTTTGGCTTCTGAAGCTTTCTTT. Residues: CASGLASEAFF.

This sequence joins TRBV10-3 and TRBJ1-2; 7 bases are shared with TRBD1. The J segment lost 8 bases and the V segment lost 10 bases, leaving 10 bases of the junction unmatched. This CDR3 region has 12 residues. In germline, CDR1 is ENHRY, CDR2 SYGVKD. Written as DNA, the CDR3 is TGTGCCAGCAGGGACAGCGGTGGAGGCTACACCTTC. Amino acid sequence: CASRDSGGGYTF.

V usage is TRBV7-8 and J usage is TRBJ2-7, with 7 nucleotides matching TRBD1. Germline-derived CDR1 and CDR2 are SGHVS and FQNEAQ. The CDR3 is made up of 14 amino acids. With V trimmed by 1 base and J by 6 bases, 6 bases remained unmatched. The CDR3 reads CASSLGQGASEQYF. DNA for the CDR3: TGTGCCAGCAGCTTAGGACAGGGCGCGAGCGAGCAGTACTTC. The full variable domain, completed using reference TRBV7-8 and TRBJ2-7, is GAGVSQSPRYKVAKRGQDVALRCDPISGHVSLFWYQQALGQGPEFLTYFQNEAQLDKSGLPSDRFFAERPEGSVSTLKIQRTQQEDSAVYLCASSLGQGASEQYFGPGTRLTVT.

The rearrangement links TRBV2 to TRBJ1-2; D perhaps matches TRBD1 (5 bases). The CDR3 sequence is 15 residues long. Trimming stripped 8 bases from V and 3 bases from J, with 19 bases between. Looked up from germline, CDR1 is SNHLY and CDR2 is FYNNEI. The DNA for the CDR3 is TGTGCCAGCCGACCCTTTGCGGGGGAGTACTATGGCTACACCTTC. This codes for CASRPFAGEYYGYTF.

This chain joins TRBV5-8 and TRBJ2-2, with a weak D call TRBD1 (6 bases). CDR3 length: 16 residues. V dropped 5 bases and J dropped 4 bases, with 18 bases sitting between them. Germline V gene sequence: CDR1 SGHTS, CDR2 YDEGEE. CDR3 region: CASREGWQGPTGELFF. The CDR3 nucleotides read TGTGCCAGCAGGGAAGGCTGGCAGGGGCCCACCGGGGAGCTGTTTTTT.

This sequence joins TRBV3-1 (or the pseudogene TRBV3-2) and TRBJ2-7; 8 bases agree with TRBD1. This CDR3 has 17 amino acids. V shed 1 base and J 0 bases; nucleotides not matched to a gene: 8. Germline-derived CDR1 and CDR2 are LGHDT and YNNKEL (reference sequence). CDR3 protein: CASSQAISGTGSYEQYF. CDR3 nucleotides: TGTGCCAGCAGCCAAGCGATCTCTGGGACAGGCTCCTACGAGCAGTACTTC.

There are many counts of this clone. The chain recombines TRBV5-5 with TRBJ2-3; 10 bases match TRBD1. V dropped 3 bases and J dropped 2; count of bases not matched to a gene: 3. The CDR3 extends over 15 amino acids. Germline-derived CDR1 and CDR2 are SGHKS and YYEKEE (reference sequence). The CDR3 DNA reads TGTGCCAGCAGCTCCGGGACAGGGGTCACAGATACGCAGTATTTT. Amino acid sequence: CASSSGTGVTDTQYF.

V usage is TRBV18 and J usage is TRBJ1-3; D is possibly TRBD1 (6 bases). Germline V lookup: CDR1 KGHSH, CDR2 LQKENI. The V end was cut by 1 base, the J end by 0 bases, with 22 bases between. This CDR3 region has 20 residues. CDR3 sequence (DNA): TGTGCCAGCTCACCACGGTTGACAGGCCCAACCGAGAGCTCTGGAAACACCATATATTTT. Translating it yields CASSPRLTGPTESSGNTIYF.

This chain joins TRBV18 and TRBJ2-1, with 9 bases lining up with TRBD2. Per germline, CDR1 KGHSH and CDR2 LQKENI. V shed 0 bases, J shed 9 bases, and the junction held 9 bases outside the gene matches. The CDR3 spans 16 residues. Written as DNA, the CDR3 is TGTGCCAGCTCACCACCCGGGACTGCGGGAGGGGGTGAGCAGTTCTTC. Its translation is CASSPPGTAGGGEQFF.

DNA for the CDR3: TGTGCCAGCAGTCCCCATGGGTTGTGGGCCCCTAGCACAGATACGCAGTATTTT. Protein product: CASSPHGLWAPSTDTQYF. This chain connects TRBV6-6 to TRBJ2-3; D is ambiguous. Germline V gives CDR1 MNHNY, CDR2 SVGAGI (reference sequence). The CDR3 runs to 18 residues. The V end lost 5 bases, the J end lost 0 bases, and 21 bases lay between the germline ends.

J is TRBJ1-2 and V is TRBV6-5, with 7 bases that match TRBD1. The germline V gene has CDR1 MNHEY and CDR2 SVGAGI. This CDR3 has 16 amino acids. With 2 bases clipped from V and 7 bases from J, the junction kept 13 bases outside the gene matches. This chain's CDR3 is CASSYRETGWVVGYTF. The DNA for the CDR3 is TGTGCCAGCAGTTACCGAGAGACAGGGTGGGTTGTTGGCTACACCTTC.

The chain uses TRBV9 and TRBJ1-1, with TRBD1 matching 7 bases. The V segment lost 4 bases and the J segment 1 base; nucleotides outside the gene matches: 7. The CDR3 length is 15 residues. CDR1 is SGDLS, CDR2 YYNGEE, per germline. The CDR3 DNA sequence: TGTGCCAGCAGCCTCTCGGGACAGCCGAACACTGAAGCTTTCTTT. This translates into CASSLSGQPNTEAFF.

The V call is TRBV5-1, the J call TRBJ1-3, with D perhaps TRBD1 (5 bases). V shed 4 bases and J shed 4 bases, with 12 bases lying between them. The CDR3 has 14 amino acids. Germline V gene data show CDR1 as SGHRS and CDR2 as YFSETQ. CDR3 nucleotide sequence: TGCGCCAGCAGCGAAGGGGTGGGAGGAAACACCATATATTTT. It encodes CASSEGVGGNTIYF.

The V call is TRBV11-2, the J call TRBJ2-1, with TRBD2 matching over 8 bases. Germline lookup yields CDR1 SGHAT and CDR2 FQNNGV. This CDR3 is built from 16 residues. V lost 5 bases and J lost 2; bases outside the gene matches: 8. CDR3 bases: TGTGCCAGCAGCCCTACGGGGGGGTTCCCCTACAATGAGCAGTTCTTC. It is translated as CASSPTGGFPYNEQFF.

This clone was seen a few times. CDR3 loop: CASGQHMNTEAFF. The CDR3 DNA sequence: TGTGCCAGCGGACAGCACATGAACACTGAAGCTTTCTTT. The chain uses TRBV2 and TRBJ1-1, with a weak D call TRBD1 (6 bases). This CDR3 has 13 amino acids. V lost 8 bases to trimming and J lost 0 bases, with 10 bases between them. Germline lookup yields CDR1 SNHLY and CDR2 FYNNEI.

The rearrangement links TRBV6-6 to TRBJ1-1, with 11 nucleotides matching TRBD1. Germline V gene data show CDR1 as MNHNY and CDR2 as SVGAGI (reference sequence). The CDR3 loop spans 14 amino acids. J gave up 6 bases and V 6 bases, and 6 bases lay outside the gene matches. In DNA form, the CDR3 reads TGTGCCAGCAGCCACGGGACAGGGGGTCCTGAAGCTTTCTTT. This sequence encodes CASSHGTGGPEAFF.

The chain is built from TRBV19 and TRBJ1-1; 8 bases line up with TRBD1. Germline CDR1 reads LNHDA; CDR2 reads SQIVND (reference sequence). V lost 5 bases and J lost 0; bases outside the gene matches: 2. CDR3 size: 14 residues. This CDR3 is CASSVTGVNTEAFF. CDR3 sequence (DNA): TGTGCCAGTAGTGTGACAGGGGTGAACACTGAAGCTTTCTTT.

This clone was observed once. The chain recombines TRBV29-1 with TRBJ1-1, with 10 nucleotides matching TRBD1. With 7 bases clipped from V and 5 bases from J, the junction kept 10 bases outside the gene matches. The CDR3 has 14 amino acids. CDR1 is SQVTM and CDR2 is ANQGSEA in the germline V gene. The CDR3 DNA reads TGCAGCGCAAGCGGGGACAGGGGAGGGACTGAAGCTTTCTTT. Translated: CSASGDRGGTEAFF.

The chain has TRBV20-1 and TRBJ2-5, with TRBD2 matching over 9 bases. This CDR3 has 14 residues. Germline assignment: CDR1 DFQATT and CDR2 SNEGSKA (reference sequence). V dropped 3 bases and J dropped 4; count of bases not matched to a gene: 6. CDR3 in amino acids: CSASAGGEGETQYF. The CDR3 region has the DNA TGCAGTGCTAGTGCGGGGGGGGAGGGAGAGACCCAGTACTTC.

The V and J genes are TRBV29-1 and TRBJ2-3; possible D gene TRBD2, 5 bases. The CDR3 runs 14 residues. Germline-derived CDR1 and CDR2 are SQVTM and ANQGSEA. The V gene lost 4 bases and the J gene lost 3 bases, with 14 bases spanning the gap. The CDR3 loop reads CSVGQTTITDTQYF. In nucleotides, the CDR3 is TGCAGCGTTGGACAAACGACTATTACAGATACGCAGTATTTT.